This TCR beta chain was identified in a study of blood T cell repertoires in COVID-19. Study overall: T cells, B-cell-depleted T cells, or PBMCs provided the cDNA or gDNA that served as material.

Germline V lookup: CDR1 SNHLY, CDR2 FYNNEI. The V gene lost 6 bases and the J gene lost 7 bases, with 16 bases spanning the gap. The CDR3 loop spans 13 amino acids. Authors' data handling: Amplification from reference gene primers served as the basis for estimated nucleated cell counts. Data came from immunoSEQ multiplex PCR; TCRdb stores just in-frame clones and leaves some out. Clone size and V and J calls were adopted from that table, with D and trimming inferred from the DNA. The repertoire holds some 52,000 clones, with roughly 88% as singletons. The TCR was taken from a human donor in a cohort sampled during active COVID-19. Sequencing was carried out using peripheral blood. The chain links TRBV2 to TRBJ2-7, with TRBD2 as a possible D gene (6 bases). The CDR3 nucleotides read TGTGCCAGCAGACGGGACTCCCAAGGGGAGCAGTACTTC. This gives the protein CASRRDSQGEQYF.